This T cell receptor (beta chain) was sequenced for a study of post-analysis software for immune sequencing data. The overall study: Relapsing-remitting, secondary progressive and progressive-relapsing forms made up the multiple sclerosis disease courses.

Unique molecular identifiers tagged the TCR beta cDNA libraries. Roughly 500,000 cDNA molecules came from around 1 to 10 million T cells. TCRdb called the PCR reads again in MiXCR, with one record for every CDR3 protein. The data show about 430,000 distinct CDR3 sequences, roughly 40% seen once. General study points: Controls had lower frequencies than patients of roughly five TRBV segments, which included TRBV5-6, TRBV5-1 and TRBV20-1. Controls significantly exceeded multiple sclerosis patients in normalized Chao1 diversity. Pronounced co-clustering by F measure was evident among identically batched samples.

V lost 5 bases, J lost 1 base, and 6 bases lay in between. CDR1 and CDR2 (germline): SGHTA, FQGNSA. The CDR3 is 13 residues long. This clonotype was found a few times. As yet, its antigen is unknown. Sequencing input: blood. The source of this sequence is a girl aged 2-10 years with multiple sclerosis. The chain combines TRBV7-2 with TRBJ2-1; D not certain. The chain's CDR3 is CASSPFSYNEQFF. The CDR3 nucleotides read TGTGCCAGCAGCCCCTTTTCCTACAATGAGCAGTTCTTC.